This T cell receptor (beta chain) emerged from a study of blood T cell repertoires in COVID-19 (TCRdb year 2020). Some background on the complete study: Samples covering the acute and convalescent phases of COVID-19 were provided by collaborators in the United States, Italy and Spain. The prospective study material was composed of cDNA or gDNA derived from T cells, B-cell-depleted T cells, or PBMCs. Subjects who had been exposed to COVID-19, were actively infected with it, or had recovered from it provided the deeply sampled blood TCRbeta repertoires that made up the dataset. The repertoires were released in a freely available public database meant as a resource for research on the immune response to SARS-CoV-2. The samples were drawn from the first 160 participants of the ongoing ImmuneRACE study and from 950 to 1,500 subjects provided by 6 global collaborators. Nearly every sample came with metadata listing a de-identified subject ID, COVID-19 status, age in years and sex. Where available, HLA class I and class II types were obtained from metadata supplied by the sample provider rather than from assay-based typing. Overall results and qualifications from the work: Clinical and demographic metadata were provided uncurated, with the amount varying by source and participant.

Inclusive of the bounding cysteine and phenylalanine, the CDR3 is 16 residues long. The kept DNA is CDR3 alone, 48 bases in frame from the first base. The germline V gene specifies SGHTS as CDR1 and YDEGEE as CDR2. V lost 0 bases and J lost 5 bases, and the count of bases not matched to a germline gene is 10. Worth noting for this clone: The antigen this receptor binds is unknown. No quality values exist for individual bases; no much larger clone is one base distant.

TCRbeta CDR3 regions were amplified from genomic DNA using the immunoSEQ Assay, a bias-controlled multiplex PCR. In the paper's pipeline: Within the assay, amplification of reference gene primers was used to estimate how many nucleated cells each sample contained. To quantify the absolute abundance of each unique TCRbeta CDR3 rearrangement, sequence reads were collapsed and filtered. For each sample, productive Simpson clonality was calculated by taking the square root of Simpson's diversity index across productive rearrangements. TCRdb took this table from immuneACCESS and kept in-frame rearrangements with V and J called. Such tables lack part of the clones; where checked against another copy, unresolved V genes explain under half of the gap, and the rest is unexplained. D and trimming were read from the DNA, whereas the V and J calls and clone size are those reported in that table. This sample holds about 110,000 clones; around 64% were observed only once. The ten biggest clones cover under 1% of the sample.

Whole blood was collected in K2EDTA tubes by collaborating institutions according to the institutions' own protocols. For TCRbeta analysis, collaborators shipped samples in one of three forms: frozen whole blood, isolated PBMCs, or DNA extracted from either of those sample types. The sequencing input was peripheral blood. The chain joins TRBV5-8 to TRBJ2-5; the junction holds 7 bases that match TRBD2. The receptor was derived from a human donor with acute or convalescent COVID-19. The donor label of this sample is uncertain. The CDR3 is CASSLGAGSKSETQYF. The DNA is as follows: TGTGCCAGCAGCTTGGGAGCGGGGAGTAAATCGGAGACCCAGTACTTC.